A single sample is the source of the 12 T cell receptor beta chains below, sequenced in a study of cytomegalovirus exposure and HLA in healthy donors. Researchers ran the PCR with 60 Vbeta and 13 Jbeta primers. Libraries were prepared by immunoSEQ multiplex PCR; TCRdb keeps only in-frame clonotypes and omits some of them. Among around 190,000 clones listed, around 79% were seen once. Sequenced input: PBMCs. The receptors were sampled from a woman aged 50 to 60 in good health and CMV-seronegative.

The rearrangement links TRBV28 to TRBJ2-5, with a tentative D call TRBD1 (6 bases). Germline V gene sequence: CDR1 MDHEN, CDR2 SYDVKM. The ends were cut back, 5 bases at V and 5 bases at J, with 21 bases in the middle. The CDR3 covers 16 residues. CDR3 in amino acids: CASSATGKTQLETQYF. DNA for the CDR3: TGTGCCAGCAGTGCTACAGGGAAAACTCAACTCGAGACCCAGTACTTC.

This chain links TRBV29-1 with TRBJ1-1; D perhaps matches TRBD1 (5 bases). The CDR3 extends over 13 amino acids. CDR1 is SQVTM and CDR2 is ANQGSEA in the germline V gene. The V end was cut by 1 base, the J end by 4 bases, with 10 bases between. For the CDR3, the DNA is TGCAGCGTTGAAGGGGGGGGAGGCACTGAAGCTTTCTTT. Its translation is CSVEGGGGTEAFF. Combining the CDR3 with reference TRBV29-1 and TRBJ1-1 gives the whole variable domain SAVISQKPSRDICQRGTSLTIQCQVDSQVTMMFWYRQQPGQSLTLIATANQGSEATYESGFVIDKFPISRPNLTFSTLTVSNMSPEDSSIYLCSVEGGGGTEAFFGQGTRLTVV.

On this clone itself: The same CDR3 arises from other DNA sequences in this sample as well. The rearrangement uses TRBV28 and TRBJ1-5, with D unresolved. The CDR3 loop spans 13 amino acids. Trimming removed 7 bases from V and 0 bases from J, with 7 bases in between. CDR1 is MDHEN, CDR2 SYDVKM, per germline. CDR3 in amino acids: CASMSYSNQPQHF. The CDR3 bases are TGTGCCAGCATGAGCTATAGCAATCAGCCCCAGCATTTT.

The chain carries TRBV28 and TRBJ1-5; D possibly corresponds to TRBD1 (5 bases). The CDR3 covers 17 residues. Germline CDR1 is MDHEN and CDR2 is SYDVKM. V lost 4 bases and J lost 0, with 16 bases in between. The CDR3 spells CASSWGGTRYSNQPQHF. For the CDR3, the DNA is TGTGCCAGCAGTTGGGGGGGGACCCGCTATAGCAATCAGCCCCAGCATTTT.

The rearrangement links TRBV9 to TRBJ2-5, with a possible D match to TRBD2 (5 bases). The length of the CDR3 is 15 residues. Per germline, CDR1 SGDLS and CDR2 YYNGEE. Trimming took off 2 bases at V and 1 base at J, with 12 bases between the two ends. The CDR3: CASSVGGGLQETQYF. The CDR3 DNA follows: TGTGCCAGCAGCGTCGGAGGAGGACTCCAAGAGACCCAGTACTTC.

This clone occurred a few times. The chain employs TRBV2 and TRBJ1-5; D possibly corresponds to TRBD1 (6 bases). CDR3 size: 14 residues. V was shortened by 3 bases and J by 6 bases, with 12 bases between the two germline ends. The V gene's germline CDR1 is SNHLY and CDR2 FYNNEI. CDR3 loop: CASSDGQGSQPQHF. CDR3 bases: TGTGCCAGCAGTGACGGGCAGGGGAGTCAGCCCCAGCATTTT.

V and J are TRBV9 and TRBJ1-2, with D perhaps matching TRBD1 (5 bases). Trimming removed 3 bases from V and 6 bases from J, with 18 bases in between. The CDR3 sequence is 15 residues long. Germline V gives CDR1 SGDLS, CDR2 YYNGEE. The CDR3 coding sequence is TGTGCCAGCAGCGGTCGGAAACAGAAAGGGGATGGCTACACCTTC. Protein product: CASSGRKQKGDGYTF.

A single count supports this clone. The chain uses TRBV13 and TRBJ2-7, with 7 bases that match TRBD1. The CDR3 is made up of 14 amino acids. The J segment lost 7 bases and the V segment lost 0 bases, leaving 6 bases of the junction unmatched. Germline V gives CDR1 PRHDT, CDR2 FYEKMQ (reference sequence). CDR3 loop: CASSLGQGQGEQYF. CDR3 sequence (DNA): TGTGCCAGCAGCTTAGGACAGGGGCAGGGGGAGCAGTACTTC.

This chain links TRBV12-5 with TRBJ2-1, with a weak D call TRBD2 (7 bases). The V end was cut by 0 bases, the J end by 7 bases, with 25 bases between. The CDR3 runs 19 residues. Per the germline V gene, CDR1 is LGHNT and CDR2 is FRNRAP. The CDR3 loop is CASGLVGGRGKWLDNEQFF. Here the CDR3 DNA reads TGTGCTAGTGGTTTGGTAGGGGGGCGGGGGAAGTGGTTGGATAATGAGCAGTTCTTC.

The CDR3 sequence is CATSRQRAKLFF. CDR3 sequence (DNA): TGTGCCACCAGCAGGCAGCGAGCAAAACTGTTTTTT. V usage is TRBV15 and J usage is TRBJ1-4; no firm D call. The V gene's germline CDR1 is LNHNV and CDR2 YYDKDF (reference sequence). Trimming cost V 3 bases and J 10 bases, with 9 bases left between them. This CDR3 comprises 12 residues.

This chain links TRBV13 with TRBJ2-1; the D gene is possibly TRBD2 (5 bases). The ends were cut back, 6 bases at V and 7 bases at J, with 16 bases in the middle. CDR1 PRHDT and CDR2 FYEKMQ come from the germline V gene (reference sequence). CDR3 length: 14 residues. CDR3 coding DNA: TGTGCCAGCAGTCTTGGACTTACTCAGAATGAGCAGTTCTTC. Amino acids: CASSLGLTQNEQFF.

The chain combines TRBV4-3 with TRBJ2-5; D unclear. Per germline, CDR1 LGHNA and CDR2 YSLEER. With 0 bases removed from V and 1 base from J, the gap between germline ends came to 12 bases. The length of the CDR3 is 16 residues. The CDR3 sequence is CASSQDLAAFQETQYF. Here the CDR3 DNA reads TGCGCCAGCAGCCAAGATCTTGCGGCCTTCCAAGAGACCCAGTACTTC.